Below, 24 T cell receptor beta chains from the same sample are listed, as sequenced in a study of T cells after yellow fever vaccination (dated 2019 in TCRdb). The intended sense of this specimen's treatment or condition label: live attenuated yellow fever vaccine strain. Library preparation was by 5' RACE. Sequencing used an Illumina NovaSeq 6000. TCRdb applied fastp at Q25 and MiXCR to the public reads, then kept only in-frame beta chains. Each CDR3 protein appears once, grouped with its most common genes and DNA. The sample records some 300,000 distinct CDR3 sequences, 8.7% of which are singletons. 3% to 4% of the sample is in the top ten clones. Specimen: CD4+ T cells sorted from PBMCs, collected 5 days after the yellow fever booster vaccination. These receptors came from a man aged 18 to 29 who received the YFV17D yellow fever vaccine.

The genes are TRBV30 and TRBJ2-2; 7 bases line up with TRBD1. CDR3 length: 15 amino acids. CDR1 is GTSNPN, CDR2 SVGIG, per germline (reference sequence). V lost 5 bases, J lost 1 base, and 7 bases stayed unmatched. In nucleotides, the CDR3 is TGTGCCTGGGAGCCCAGGACAGGGAACACCGGGGAGCTGTTTTTT. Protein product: CAWEPRTGNTGELFF.

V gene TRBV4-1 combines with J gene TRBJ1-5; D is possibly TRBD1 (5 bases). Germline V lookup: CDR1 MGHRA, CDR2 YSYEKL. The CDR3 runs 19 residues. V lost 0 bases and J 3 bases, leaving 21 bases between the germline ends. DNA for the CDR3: TGCGCCAGCAGCCAAGACCCTCCGTCGGGGGAACTAAACAATCAGCCCCAGCATTTT. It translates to CASSQDPPSGELNNQPQHF.

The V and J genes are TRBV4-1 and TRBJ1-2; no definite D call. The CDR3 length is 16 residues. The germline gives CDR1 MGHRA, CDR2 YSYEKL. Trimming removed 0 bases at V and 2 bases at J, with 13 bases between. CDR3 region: CASSQDAMGGNYGYTF. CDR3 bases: TGCGCCAGCAGCCAAGATGCTATGGGCGGGAACTATGGCTACACCTTC.

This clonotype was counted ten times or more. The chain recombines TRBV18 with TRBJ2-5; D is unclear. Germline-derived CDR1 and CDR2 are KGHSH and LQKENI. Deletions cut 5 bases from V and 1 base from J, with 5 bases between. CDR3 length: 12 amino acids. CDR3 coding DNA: TGTGCCAGCTCATTCTCCCAAGAGACCCAGTACTTC. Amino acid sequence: CASSFSQETQYF.

CDR3 sequence: CASSRQLVGEKLFF. The CDR3 DNA reads TGTGCCAGCAGTAGACAGTTGGTTGGGGAAAAACTGTTTTTT. The gene calls are TRBV6-5 and TRBJ1-4; weak D call: TRBD1 (5 bases). CDR3 size: 14 residues. V lost 5 bases and J lost 8, with 15 bases in between. The V gene's germline CDR1 is MNHEY and CDR2 SVGAGI.

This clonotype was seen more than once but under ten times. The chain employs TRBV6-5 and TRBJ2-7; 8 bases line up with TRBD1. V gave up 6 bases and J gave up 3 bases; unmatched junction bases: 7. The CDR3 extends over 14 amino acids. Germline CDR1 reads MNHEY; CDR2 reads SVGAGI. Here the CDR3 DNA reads TGTGCCAGCAGCCGATTAGGACAGGGCTACGAGCAGTACTTC. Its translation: CASSRLGQGYEQYF.

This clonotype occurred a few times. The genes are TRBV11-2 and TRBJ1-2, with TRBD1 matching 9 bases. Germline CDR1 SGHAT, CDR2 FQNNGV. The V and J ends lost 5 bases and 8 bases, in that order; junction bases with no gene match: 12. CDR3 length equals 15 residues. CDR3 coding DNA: TGTGCCAGCAGCCCGCTCACGACAGGGGGAACCGGCTACACCTTC. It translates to CASSPLTTGGTGYTF. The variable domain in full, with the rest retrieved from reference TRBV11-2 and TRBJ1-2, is EAGVAQSPRYKIIEKRQSVAFWCNPISGHATLYWYQQILGQGPKLLIQFQNNGVVDDSQLPKDRFSAERLKGVDSTLKIQPAKLEDSAVYLCASSPLTTGGTGYTFGSGTRLTVV.

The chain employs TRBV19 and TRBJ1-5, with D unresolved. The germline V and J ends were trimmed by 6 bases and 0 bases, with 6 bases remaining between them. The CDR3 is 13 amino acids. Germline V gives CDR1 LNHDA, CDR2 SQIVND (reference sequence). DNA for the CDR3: TGTGCCAGTAGCGTCTTTAGCAATCAGCCCCAGCATTTT. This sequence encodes CASSVFSNQPQHF.

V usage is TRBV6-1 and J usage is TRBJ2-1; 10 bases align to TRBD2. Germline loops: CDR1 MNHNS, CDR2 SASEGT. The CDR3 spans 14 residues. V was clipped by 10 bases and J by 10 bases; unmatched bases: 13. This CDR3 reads CATNRLAGSREQFF. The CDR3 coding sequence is TGTGCCACGAATCGACTAGCGGGTTCCAGGGAGCAGTTCTTC.

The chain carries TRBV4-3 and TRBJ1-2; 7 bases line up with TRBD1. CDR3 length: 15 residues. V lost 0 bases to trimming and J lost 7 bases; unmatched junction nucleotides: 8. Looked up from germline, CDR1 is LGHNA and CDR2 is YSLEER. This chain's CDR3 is CASSQETRGAGGYTF. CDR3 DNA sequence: TGCGCCAGCAGCCAAGAGACCAGGGGGGCAGGTGGCTACACCTTC.

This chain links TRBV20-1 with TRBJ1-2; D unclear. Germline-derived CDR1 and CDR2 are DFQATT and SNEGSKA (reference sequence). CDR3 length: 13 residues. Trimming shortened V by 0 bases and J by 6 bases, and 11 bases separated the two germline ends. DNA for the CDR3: TGCAGTGCTAGAGATAGTACAGAACATGGCTACACCTTC. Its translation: CSARDSTEHGYTF.

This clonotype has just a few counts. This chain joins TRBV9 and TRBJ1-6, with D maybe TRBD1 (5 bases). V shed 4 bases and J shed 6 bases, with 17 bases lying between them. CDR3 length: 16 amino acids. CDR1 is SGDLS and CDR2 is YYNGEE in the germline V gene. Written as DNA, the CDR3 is TGTGCCAGCAGCTCCGAGACAGCACTGATTAATTCACCCCTCCACTTT. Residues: CASSSETALINSPLHF. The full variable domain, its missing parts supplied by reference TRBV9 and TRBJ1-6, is DSGVTQTPKHLITATGQRVTLRCSPRSGDLSVYWYQQSLDQGLQFLIQYYNGEERAKGNILERFSAQQFPDLHSELNLSSLELGDSALYFCASSSETALINSPLHFGNGTRLTVT.

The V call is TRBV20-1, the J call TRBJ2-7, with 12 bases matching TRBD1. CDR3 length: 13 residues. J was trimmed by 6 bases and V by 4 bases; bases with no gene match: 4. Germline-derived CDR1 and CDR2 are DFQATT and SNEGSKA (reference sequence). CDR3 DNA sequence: TGCAGTGCTACGCCGGGACAGGGGGCCGAGCAGTACTTC. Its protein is CSATPGQGAEQYF.

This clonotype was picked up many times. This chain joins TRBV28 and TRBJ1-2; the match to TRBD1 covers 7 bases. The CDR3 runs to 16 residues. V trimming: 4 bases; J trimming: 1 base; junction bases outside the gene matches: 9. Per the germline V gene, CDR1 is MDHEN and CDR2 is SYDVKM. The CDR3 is CASSSYTGALNYGYTF. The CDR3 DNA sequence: TGTGCCAGCAGTTCTTACACAGGGGCACTTAACTATGGCTACACCTTC.

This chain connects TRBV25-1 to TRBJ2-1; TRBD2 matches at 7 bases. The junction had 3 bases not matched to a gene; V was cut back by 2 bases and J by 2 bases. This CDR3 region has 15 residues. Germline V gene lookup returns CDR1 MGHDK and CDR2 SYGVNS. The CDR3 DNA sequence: TGTGCCAGCAGTGAACGGCTAGCGGCCTACAATGAGCAGTTCTTC. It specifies CASSERLAAYNEQFF.

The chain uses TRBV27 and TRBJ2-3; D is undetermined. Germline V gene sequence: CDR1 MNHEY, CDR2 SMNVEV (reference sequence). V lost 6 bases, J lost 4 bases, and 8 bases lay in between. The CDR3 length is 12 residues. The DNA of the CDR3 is TGTGCCAGCAGCCCCTTACCAGATACGCAGTATTTT. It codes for CASSPLPDTQYF.

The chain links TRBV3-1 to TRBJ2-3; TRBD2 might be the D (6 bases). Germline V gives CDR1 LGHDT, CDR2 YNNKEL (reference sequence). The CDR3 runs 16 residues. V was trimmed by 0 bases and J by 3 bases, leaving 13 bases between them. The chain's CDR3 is CASSQDQAGRTDTQYF. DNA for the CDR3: TGTGCCAGCAGCCAAGATCAGGCAGGGAGGACAGATACGCAGTATTTT.

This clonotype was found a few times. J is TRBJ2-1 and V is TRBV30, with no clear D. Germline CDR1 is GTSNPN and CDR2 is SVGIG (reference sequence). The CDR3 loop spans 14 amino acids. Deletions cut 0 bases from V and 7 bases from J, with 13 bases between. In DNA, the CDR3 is TGTGCCTGGAGTGTACGATTTTGGGATAATGAGCAGTTCTTC. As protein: CAWSVRFWDNEQFF.

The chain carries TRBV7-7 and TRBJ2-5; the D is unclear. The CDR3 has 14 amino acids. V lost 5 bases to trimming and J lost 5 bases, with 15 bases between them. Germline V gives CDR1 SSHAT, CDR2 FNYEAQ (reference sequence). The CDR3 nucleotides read TGTGCCAGCAGCCACCTGGTTAGCACGGAGACCCAGTACTTC. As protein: CASSHLVSTETQYF.

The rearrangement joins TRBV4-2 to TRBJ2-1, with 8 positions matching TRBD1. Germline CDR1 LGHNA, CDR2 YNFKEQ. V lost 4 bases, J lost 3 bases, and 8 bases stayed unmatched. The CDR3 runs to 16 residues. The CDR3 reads CASSPPGTGHYNEQFF. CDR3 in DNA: TGTGCCAGCAGCCCGCCCGGGACAGGACACTACAATGAGCAGTTCTTC.

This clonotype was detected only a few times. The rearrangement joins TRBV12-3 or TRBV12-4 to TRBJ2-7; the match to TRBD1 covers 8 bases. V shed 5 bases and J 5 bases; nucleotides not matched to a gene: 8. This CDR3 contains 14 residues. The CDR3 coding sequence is TGTGCCAGCAGTCCAACCGCAGGGGGCCACGAGCAGTACTTC. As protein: CASSPTAGGHEQYF.

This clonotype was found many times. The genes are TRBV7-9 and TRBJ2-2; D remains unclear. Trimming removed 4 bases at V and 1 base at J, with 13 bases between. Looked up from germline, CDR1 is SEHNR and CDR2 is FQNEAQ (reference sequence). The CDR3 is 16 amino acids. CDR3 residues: CASSYRLPLNTGELFF. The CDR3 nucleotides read TGTGCCAGCAGCTACCGGCTCCCTTTGAACACCGGGGAGCTGTTTTTT.

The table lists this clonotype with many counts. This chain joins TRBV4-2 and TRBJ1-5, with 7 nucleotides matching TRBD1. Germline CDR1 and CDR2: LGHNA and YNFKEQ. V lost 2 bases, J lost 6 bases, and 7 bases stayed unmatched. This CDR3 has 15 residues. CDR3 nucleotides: TGTGCCAGCAGCCAACCAGGGGGGGCAGCTCAGCCCCAGCATTTT. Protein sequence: CASSQPGGAAQPQHF.

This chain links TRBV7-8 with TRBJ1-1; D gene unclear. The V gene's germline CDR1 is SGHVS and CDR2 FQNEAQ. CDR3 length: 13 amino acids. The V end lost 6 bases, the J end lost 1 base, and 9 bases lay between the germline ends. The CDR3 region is CASREDGNTEAFF. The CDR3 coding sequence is TGTGCCAGCAGAGAAGACGGGAACACTGAAGCTTTCTTT.